This passage covers 9 T cell receptor beta chains from one sample sequenced in a study of tumor-infiltrating lymphocytes in primary liver carcinoma (dated by TCRdb to 2017 to 2019). TCRdb records Illumina HiSeq 2500 as the sequencer. Starting from approximately 500 ng total RNA, TCRbeta-specific cDNA was produced by reverse transcription with a constant-region primer and ProtoScript II reverse transcriptase. TCRbeta libraries were built with three nested multiplex PCR rounds, a slightly modified ARM-PCR procedure. Each of the first two PCR rounds ran for 9 to 10 cycles using multiplex TRBV1-TRBV30 forward primers together with a Cbeta reverse primer. In-frame beta chains were kept once TCRdb had trimmed the public reads at Q25 with fastp and called clones with MiXCR. One record per CDR3 amino acid sequence lists the most common genes and DNA. The sample data list fewer than 85,000 distinct CDR3 sequences, and about 75% of these were observed just once. Roughly 28% of the sample is held by the ten biggest clonotypes.

Without any cell sorting, total RNA and DNA were co-extracted from about 21-30 mg of bulk tissue using the AllPrep DNA/RNA mini kit. The specimen was tumor-adjacent normal liver tissue. The receptors were gathered from a man aged 35-49 years with primary liver carcinoma and hepatitis B virus infection.

CDR3: CASSSSQVAFF. Written as DNA, the CDR3 is TGTGCCAGCAGTTCCTCGCAAGTAGCTTTCTTT. V is TRBV6-5 and J is TRBJ1-1; unclear D gene. The CDR3 is made up of 11 amino acids. From germline, CDR1 is MNHEY and CDR2 SVGAGI. V shed 4 bases and J shed 10 bases, with 10 bases lying between them.

This clonotype was recorded at least ten times. This CDR3 is CASSQDAGPPYEQYF. The CDR3 bases are TGTGCCAGCAGCCAAGATGCGGGGCCCCCTTACGAGCAGTACTTC. This rearrangement joins TRBV4-2 to TRBJ2-7, with a possible D match to TRBD2 (6 bases). The germline V gene has CDR1 LGHNA and CDR2 YNFKEQ. The CDR3 is made up of 15 amino acids. Between the trimmed V and J ends, which lost 0 bases and 4 bases, there was a span of 13 bases.

On this clonotype: One end of the junction is discordant with germline, which a read error may explain. The chain links TRBV10-1 to TRBJ2-2; D perhaps matches TRBD2 (5 bases). The CDR3 loop spans 14 amino acids. Germline CDR1 is WNHNN and CDR2 is SYGVQD (reference sequence). Written as DNA, the CDR3 is TGCGCCAGCTCCGACGGCACAGACACCGGGGAGCGGTTTTTT. This gives the protein CASSDGTDTGERFF.

The rearrangement links TRBV5-6 to TRBJ2-3; D is uncertain. The germline V gene encodes CDR1 SGHDT and CDR2 YYEEEE. The CDR3 totals 15 residues. V was trimmed by 1 base and J by 6 bases, leaving 15 bases between them. CDR3 sequence (DNA): TGTGCCAGCAGCTTGCGCCGGAGCCACGGGGATACGCAGTATTTT. Translation gives CASSLRRSHGDTQYF.

Concerning this clonotype: An end of the junction does not agree with germline; a read error may underlie this. This chain links TRBV4-1 with TRBJ2-7; tentatively, D is TRBD2 (6 bases). The CDR3 has 15 residues. Germline V gives CDR1 MGHRA, CDR2 YSYEKL. CDR3 region: CASSQDLGGGYERYF. CDR3 coding DNA: TGCGCTAGCAGCCAGGATTTGGGAGGTGGCTACGAGCGGTACTTC.

The chain uses TRBV6-6 and TRBJ2-3; D possibly corresponds to TRBD1 (5 bases). Per germline, CDR1 MNHNY and CDR2 SVGAGI (reference sequence). CDR3 length: 13 residues. The CDR3 DNA sequence: TGTGCATCATCGACAGAGTCTGCAGATACGCAGTATTTT. This gives the protein CASSTESADTQYF.

For this clonotype: One end of the junction is discordant with germline, which a read error may explain. The chain is built from TRBV5-4 and TRBJ2-1, with 10 bases that match TRBD2. The length of the CDR3 is 14 residues. From germline, CDR1 is SGHNT and CDR2 YYREEE (reference sequence). The CDR3 DNA is TGTGCCAGCAACCTTAGCGGGAGGAAGGATGAGCGGTTCTTC. Its protein product is CASNLSGRKDERFF.

At least ten counts were recorded for this clonotype. Since no conserved phenylalanine or tryptophan closes the CDR3, a read error is the likely cause. The chain couples TRBV29-1 to TRBJ2-1; D is possibly TRBD1 (5 bases). Germline CDR1 reads SQVTM; CDR2 reads ANQGSEA. The V gene lost 5 bases and the J gene lost 10 bases, with 9 bases spanning the gap. CDR3 size: 10 residues. The CDR3 protein is CSVLDSEQFL. CDR3 coding DNA: TGCAGCGTTCTTGACAGCGAGCAGTTCTTA.

With respect to this clonotype: A junction end diverges from the germline sequence, so it may reflect a read error. The chain has TRBV5-4 and TRBJ1-2; TRBD1 matches at 8 bases. In germline, CDR1 is SGHNT, CDR2 YYREEE (reference sequence). This CDR3 is built from 14 residues. CDR3 DNA: TGCGCCAGCAGCTTACAGGGGGTTAGCTATGGCTACACCTTC. Encoded protein: CASSLQGVSYGYTF. Variable domain in full (rest from reference TRBV5-4 and TRBJ1-2): ETGVTQSPTHLIKTRGQQVTLRCSSQSGHNTVSWYQQALGQGPQFIFQYYREEENGRGNFPPRFSGLQFPNYSSELNVNALELDDSALYLCASSLQGVSYGYTFGSGTRLTVV.